Listed here are 11 T cell receptor beta chains from one sample, sequenced in a study of identical twins. MiXCR, applied by TCRdb to the 5' RACE reads, yields one record per CDR3 protein. Of roughly 720,000 distinct CDR3 sequences listed, 15% to 20% are singletons. The same specimen was also included in a second study, on T cells expressing NK-cell markers.

The specimen sequenced was PBMCs. Receptor source: a woman aged 18-35 years in good health.

The table lists this clonotype with a few counts. CDR3 sequence reads: CASSLSFRGNEQFF. CDR3 in DNA: TGCGCCAGCAGCTTGAGTTTTCGTGGGAATGAGCAGTTCTTC. The J gene is TRBJ2-1, the V gene TRBV5-1; unclear D gene. The germline CDR1 and CDR2 sequences are SGHRS and YFSETQ. Trimming stripped 1 base from V and 7 bases from J, with 12 bases between. This CDR3 is built from 14 residues. Using reference TRBV5-1 and TRBJ2-1 for the parts outside the CDR3, the full variable domain is KAGVTQTPRYLIKTRGQQVTLSCSPISGHRSVSWYQQTPGQGLQFLFEYFSETQRNKGNFPGRFSGRQFSNSRSEMNVSTLELGDSALYLCASSLSFRGNEQFFGPGTRLTVL.

The V and J genes are TRBV12-3 or TRBV12-4 and TRBJ2-5, with TRBD1 matching 7 bases. With 4 bases clipped from V and 1 base from J, the junction kept 12 bases outside the gene matches. The CDR3 is 17 residues long. The CDR3 DNA sequence: TGTGCCAGCAGTTCAGGGGGTCGGTACAGAGTCCAAGAGACCCAGTACTTC. Amino acids: CASSSGGRYRVQETQYF.

The chain recombines TRBV10-3 with TRBJ2-1, with D tentatively TRBD2 (5 bases). CDR3 length: 15 residues. Trimming cost V 0 bases and J 3 bases, with 9 bases left between them. The germline CDR1 and CDR2 sequences are ENHRY and SYGVKD. CDR3 protein: CAISESSGLYNEQFF. In DNA, the CDR3 is TGTGCCATCAGTGAGTCAAGCGGACTCTACAATGAGCAGTTCTTC.

This clonotype was seen a few times. In DNA form, the CDR3 reads TGCGCCAGCAGACTCGACTCGGGCGGAGATACGCAGTATTTT. This gives the protein CASRLDSGGDTQYF. The V call is TRBV5-1, the J call TRBJ2-3; D uncertain. There are 14 residues in the CDR3. CDR1 is SGHRS, CDR2 YFSETQ, per germline. V was cut by 5 bases and J by 5 bases, with 15 bases left in between.

The chain recombines TRBV24-1 with TRBJ2-1; TRBD1 or TRBD2 may be the D gene (5 bases each). CDR1 KGHDR and CDR2 SFDVKD come from the germline V gene. Trimming removed 5 bases from V and 4 bases from J, with 17 bases in between. The CDR3 totals 16 residues. In DNA form, the CDR3 reads TGTGCCACCAGTGCCACAGGTTCGGGAATTTACAATGAGCAGTTCTTC. Translating it yields CATSATGSGIYNEQFF.

The sample holds a few counts of this clonotype. The V call is TRBV18, the J call TRBJ2-3, with no clear D. CDR1 KGHSH and CDR2 LQKENI come from the germline V gene. The CDR3 is made up of 15 amino acids. The ends were cut back, 2 bases at V and 2 bases at J, with 11 bases in the middle. DNA of the CDR3: TGTGCCAGCTCACCATCCCAGGTCTACACAGATACGCAGTATTTT. It encodes CASSPSQVYTDTQYF.

This clonotype was counted only a few times. V usage is TRBV5-6 and J usage is TRBJ2-3; 7 nucleotides line up with TRBD1. Per the germline V gene, CDR1 is SGHDT and CDR2 is YYEEEE. The CDR3 is 15 residues long. V shed 4 bases, J shed 2 bases, and the junction held 7 bases outside the gene matches. CDR3 protein: CASSPWTGPTDTQYF. The CDR3, as DNA: TGTGCCAGCAGCCCATGGACAGGACCCACAGATACGCAGTATTTT.

Only a few counts were recorded for this clonotype. The chain employs TRBV15 and TRBJ2-1, with a possible D match to TRBD1 (6 bases). CDR1 is LNHNV, CDR2 YYDKDF, per germline (reference sequence). This CDR3 spans 16 amino acids. Trimming removed 4 bases from V and 1 base from J, with 14 bases in between. Written as DNA, the CDR3 is TGTGCCACCAGCACCCTTCACACAGGGTCCTACAATGAGCAGTTCTTC. This translates into CATSTLHTGSYNEQFF.

There are a few counts of this clonotype. The gene calls are TRBV6-2 or TRBV6-3 and TRBJ2-7; D perhaps matches TRBD2 (5 bases). V was cut by 6 bases and J by 5 bases, with 20 bases left in between. This CDR3 region has 15 residues. CDR1 is MNHEY, CDR2 SVGEGT, per germline. CDR3 nucleotide sequence: TGTGCCAGCAGCCCGACAACGGGATGGTCTGACGAGCAGTACTTC. Its protein product is CASSPTTGWSDEQYF.

V is TRBV5-1 and J is TRBJ2-5; D may be TRBD2 (5 bases). V lost 2 bases and J lost 5, with 19 bases in between. From germline, CDR1 is SGHRS and CDR2 YFSETQ. The CDR3 has 16 amino acids. The CDR3 spells CASSFGGTATGETQYF. The CDR3, as DNA: TGCGCCAGCAGCTTTGGAGGAACGGCAACGGGGGAGACCCAGTACTTC.

The rearrangement links TRBV7-8 to TRBJ1-3, with unresolved D. Trimming removed 3 bases at V and 0 bases at J, with 9 bases between. From germline, CDR1 is SGHVS and CDR2 FQNEAQ. CDR3 size: 15 residues. The CDR3 nucleotides read TGTGCCAGCAGCTTGGGTCAGTCCTCTGGAAACACCATATATTTT. Translating it yields CASSLGQSSGNTIYF.